The sequence of this TCR beta chain was determined in a study of cytomegalovirus exposure and HLA in healthy donors. Study-wide results and caveats: About 87% or about 30% of the time was how often most TCR beta V segments were productive, according to an earlier analysis. The authors later linked a missense DCLRE1C variant to TCR beta V- and J-gene trimming.

For this clone: Its cognate antigen is unknown.

PCR primers comprised 60 Vbeta and 13 Jbeta primers. Assay: immunoSEQ multiplex PCR; the TCRdb copy retains only in-frame clones and omits some. The sample yields about 190,000 clones, around 83% seen once. This receptor was taken from a woman under 30 in good health and CMV-seronegative. The sample taken for sequencing was PBMCs.

Written as DNA, the CDR3 is TGTGCCAGCAGCTTGGGAGCGGTACTCGAAGAGACCCAGTACTTC. It specifies CASSLGAVLEETQYF. The chain employs TRBV11-3 and TRBJ2-5; TRBD2 is a possible D gene (5 bases). V lost 3 bases and J lost 3, with 14 bases in between. In germline, CDR1 is SGHNT, CDR2 YENEEA. The CDR3 contains 15 residues. The complete variable domain, with remaining parts taken from reference TRBV11-3 and TRBJ2-5, reads EAGVVQSPRYKIIEKKQPVAFWCNPISGHNTLYWYLQNLGQGPELLIRYENEEAVDDSQLPKDRFSAERLKGVDSTLKIQPAELGDSAVYLCASSLGAVLEETQYFGPGTRLLVL.